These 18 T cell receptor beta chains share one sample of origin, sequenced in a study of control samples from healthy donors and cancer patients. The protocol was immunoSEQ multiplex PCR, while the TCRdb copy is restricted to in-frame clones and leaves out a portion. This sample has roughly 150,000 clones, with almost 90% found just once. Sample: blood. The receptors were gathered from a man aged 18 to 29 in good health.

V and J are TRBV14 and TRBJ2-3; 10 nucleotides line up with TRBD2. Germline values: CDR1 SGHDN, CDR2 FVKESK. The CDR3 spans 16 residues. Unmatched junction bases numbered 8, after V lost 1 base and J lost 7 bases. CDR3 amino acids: CASSQASGGSRNTQYF. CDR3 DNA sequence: TGTGCCAGCAGCCAAGCTAGCGGGGGCTCCCGCAATACGCAGTATTTT.

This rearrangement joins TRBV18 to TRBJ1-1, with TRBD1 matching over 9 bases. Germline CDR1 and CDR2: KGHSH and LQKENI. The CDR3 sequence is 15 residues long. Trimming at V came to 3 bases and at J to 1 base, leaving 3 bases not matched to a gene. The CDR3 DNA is TGTGCCAGCTCACCCGTACAGGGGGCGAACACTGAAGCTTTCTTT. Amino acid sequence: CASSPVQGANTEAFF.

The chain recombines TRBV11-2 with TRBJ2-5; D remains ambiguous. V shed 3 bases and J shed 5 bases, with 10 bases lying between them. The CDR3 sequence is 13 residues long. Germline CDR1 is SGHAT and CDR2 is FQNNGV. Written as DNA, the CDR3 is TGTGCCAGCAGCTTCACGGCGTGGGAGACCCAGTACTTC. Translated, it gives CASSFTAWETQYF. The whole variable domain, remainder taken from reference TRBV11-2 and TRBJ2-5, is EAGVAQSPRYKIIEKRQSVAFWCNPISGHATLYWYQQILGQGPKLLIQFQNNGVVDDSQLPKDRFSAERLKGVDSTLKIQPAKLEDSAVYLCASSFTAWETQYFGPGTRLLVL.

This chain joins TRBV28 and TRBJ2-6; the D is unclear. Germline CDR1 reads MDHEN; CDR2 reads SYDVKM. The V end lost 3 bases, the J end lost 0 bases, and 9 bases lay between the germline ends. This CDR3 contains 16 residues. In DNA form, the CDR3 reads TGTGCCAGCAGTTTGGTAGGATCCTCTGGGGCCAACGTCCTGACTTTC. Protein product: CASSLVGSSGANVLTF.

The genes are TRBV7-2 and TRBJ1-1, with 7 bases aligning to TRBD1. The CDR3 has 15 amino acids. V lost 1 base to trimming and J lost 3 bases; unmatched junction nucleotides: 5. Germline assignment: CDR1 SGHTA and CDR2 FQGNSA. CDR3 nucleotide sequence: TGTGCCAGCAGCTTAGGACAGGGCAGGGACACTGAAGCTTTCTTT. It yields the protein CASSLGQGRDTEAFF.

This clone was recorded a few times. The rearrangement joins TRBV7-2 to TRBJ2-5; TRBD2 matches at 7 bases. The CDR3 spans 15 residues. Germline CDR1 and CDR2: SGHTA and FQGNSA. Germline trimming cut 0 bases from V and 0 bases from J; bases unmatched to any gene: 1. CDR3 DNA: TGTGCCAGCAGCTTAGCGGGGGGGTACCAAGAGACCCAGTACTTC. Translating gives CASSLAGGYQETQYF.

This chain's CDR3 is CASSLVQGTPSYNEQFF. In nucleotides, the CDR3 is TGCGCCAGCAGCTTGGTTCAGGGCACACCCTCCTACAATGAGCAGTTCTTC. The chain carries TRBV5-1 and TRBJ2-1, with TRBD1 as a possible D gene (5 bases). The length of the CDR3 is 17 residues. V was trimmed by 0 bases and J by 0 bases, leaving 13 bases between them. Germline CDR1 and CDR2: SGHRS and YFSETQ.

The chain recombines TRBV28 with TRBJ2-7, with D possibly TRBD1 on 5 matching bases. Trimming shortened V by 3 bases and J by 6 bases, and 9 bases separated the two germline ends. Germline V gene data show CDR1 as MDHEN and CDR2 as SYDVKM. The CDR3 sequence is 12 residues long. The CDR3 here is CASSLAQGEQYF. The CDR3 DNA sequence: TGTGCCAGCAGTTTGGCTCAGGGCGAGCAGTACTTC.

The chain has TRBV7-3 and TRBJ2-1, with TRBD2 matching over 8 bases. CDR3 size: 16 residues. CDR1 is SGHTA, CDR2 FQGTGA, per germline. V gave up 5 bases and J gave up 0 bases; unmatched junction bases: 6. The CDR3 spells CASSAQSGGSYNEQFF. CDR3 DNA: TGTGCCAGCAGCGCACAAAGCGGGGGCTCCTACAATGAGCAGTTCTTC.

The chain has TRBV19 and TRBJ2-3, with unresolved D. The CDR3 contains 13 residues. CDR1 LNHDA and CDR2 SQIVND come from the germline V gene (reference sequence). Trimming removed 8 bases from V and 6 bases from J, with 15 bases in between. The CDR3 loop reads CASSPGPDDTQYF. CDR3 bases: TGTGCCAGTTCCCCTGGTCCCGACGATACGCAGTATTTT.

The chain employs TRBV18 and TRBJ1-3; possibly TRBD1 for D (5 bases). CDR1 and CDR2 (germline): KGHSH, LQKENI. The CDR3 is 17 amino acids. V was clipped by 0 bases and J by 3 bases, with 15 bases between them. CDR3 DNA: TGTGCCAGCTCACCACCGGGGGACCTAGGATTTGGAAACACCATATATTTT. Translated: CASSPPGDLGFGNTIYF.

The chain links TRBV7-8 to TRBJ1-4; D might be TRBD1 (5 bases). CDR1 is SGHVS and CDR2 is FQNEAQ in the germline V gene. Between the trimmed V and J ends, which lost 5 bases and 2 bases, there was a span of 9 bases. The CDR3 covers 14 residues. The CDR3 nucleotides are TGTGCCAGCAGCCGGGGACGGACTAATGAAAAACTGTTTTTT. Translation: CASSRGRTNEKLFF. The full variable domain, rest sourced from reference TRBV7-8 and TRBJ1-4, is GAGVSQSPRYKVAKRGQDVALRCDPISGHVSLFWYQQALGQGPEFLTYFQNEAQLDKSGLPSDRFFAERPEGSVSTLKIQRTQQEDSAVYLCASSRGRTNEKLFFGSGTQLSVL.

The CDR3 DNA reads as TGTGCCAGCAGCTTCGGCGAGACCGGGGAGCTGTTTTTT. It yields the protein CASSFGETGELFF. V is TRBV7-3 and J is TRBJ2-2, with D unclear. The CDR3 contains 13 residues. V gave up 3 bases and J gave up 5 bases, with 7 bases separating them. Germline CDR1 reads SGHTA; CDR2 reads FQGTGA.

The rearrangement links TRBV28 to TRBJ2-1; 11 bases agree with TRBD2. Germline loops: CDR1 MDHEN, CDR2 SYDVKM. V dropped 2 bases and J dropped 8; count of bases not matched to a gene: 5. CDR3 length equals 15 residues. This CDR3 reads CASSLGTSGFDEQFF. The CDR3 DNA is TGTGCCAGCAGTTTAGGGACTAGCGGTTTCGATGAGCAGTTCTTC.

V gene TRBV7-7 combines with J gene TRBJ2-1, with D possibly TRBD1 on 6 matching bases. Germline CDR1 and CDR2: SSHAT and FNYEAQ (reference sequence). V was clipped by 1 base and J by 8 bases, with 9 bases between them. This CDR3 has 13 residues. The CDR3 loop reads CASSLEQGYEQFF. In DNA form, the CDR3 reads TGTGCCAGCAGCTTAGAACAGGGTTATGAGCAGTTCTTC. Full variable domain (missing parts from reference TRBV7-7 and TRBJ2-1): GAGVSQSPRYKVTKRGQDVTLRCDPISSHATLYWYQQALGQGPEFLTYFNYEAQPDKSGLPSDRFSAERPEGSISTLTIQRTEQRDSAMYRCASSLEQGYEQFFGPGTRLTVL.

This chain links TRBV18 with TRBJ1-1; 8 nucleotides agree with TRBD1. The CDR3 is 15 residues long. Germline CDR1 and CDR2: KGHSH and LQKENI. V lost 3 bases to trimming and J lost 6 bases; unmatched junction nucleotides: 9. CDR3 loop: CASSPLDRGGAEAFF. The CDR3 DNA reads TGTGCCAGCTCACCTCTCGACAGGGGAGGTGCTGAAGCTTTCTTT.

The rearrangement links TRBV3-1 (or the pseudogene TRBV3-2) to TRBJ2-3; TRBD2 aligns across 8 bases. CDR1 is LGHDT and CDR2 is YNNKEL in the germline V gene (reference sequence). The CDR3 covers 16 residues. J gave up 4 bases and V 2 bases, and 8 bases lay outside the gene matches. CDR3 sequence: CASSQSWRGAPDTQYF. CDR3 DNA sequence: TGTGCCAGCAGCCAAAGTTGGCGGGGGGCCCCAGATACGCAGTATTTT.

The CDR3 sequence is CASSLDIQGTAFF. The CDR3 region has the DNA TGTGCCAGCAGTTTAGATATCCAGGGGACAGCTTTCTTT. V usage is TRBV12-3 or TRBV12-4 and J usage is TRBJ1-1, with a possible D match to TRBD1 (6 bases). This CDR3 comprises 13 residues. V was pared by 1 base and J by 10 bases, with 13 bases between.